The rows below give T cell receptor beta chains drawn from one sample of a study of human T cells and chemical hapten exposure. Using its own MiXCR run on the RACE reads, TCRdb lists one record per CDR3 protein. This sample has 70,000 to 95,000 distinct CDR3 sequences; about 8.6% occur once, and the top ten carry around 1.7%. Input material: whole blood. Receptor source: a female donor in good health. Some clones in this sample may be carry-over from other donors' samples. Both conserved end residues are trimmed from each CDR3.

v_gene	j_gene	CDR3aa
TRBV29-1	TRBJ1-4	SVEDAGGQGGKLF
TRBV11-2	TRBJ2-7	ASSPIRRRGTYEQY
TRBV14	TRBJ2-1	ASSPDRDGRNEQF
TRBV3-1	TRBJ2-7	ASSQAAMSSDEQY
TRBV7-2	TRBJ2-3	ASSIAPGQGVY
TRBV6-2/TRBV6-3	TRBJ2-7	ASSILGQGRSEQY
TRBV5-1	TRBJ2-3	ASSYLAGRAPDTQY
TRBV7-3	TRBJ1-5	ASSQTLRNQPQH
TRBV7-8	TRBJ2-5	ASSTRQGGVQETQY
TRBV12-3/TRBV12-4	TRBJ2-3	ASRETGVNTDTQY
TRBV21-1	TRBJ1-5	ASSYTTGHGPSNQPQH
TRBV2	TRBJ2-6	ASTPGQGAPGANVLT
TRBV5-1	TRBJ1-1	ASSFADSDMNTEAF
TRBV7-9	TRBJ2-1	ASSLAEAYNEQF
TRBV5-4	TRBJ2-7	ASSPGRTSSYEQY
TRBV5-1	TRBJ1-3	ASSLEGQISGNTIY
TRBV6-5	TRBJ2-2	ARRTTGYTGELF
TRBV7-6	TRBJ2-5	ASSLLSGGPQETQY
TRBV6-5	TRBJ1-4	ASSRDRGGEKLF
TRBV18	TRBJ1-6	ASSRPTENSPLH
TRBV9	TRBJ1-1	ASHEVGAGTEAF
TRBV5-1	TRBJ2-7	ASKATAYEQY
TRBV12-3/TRBV12-4	TRBJ2-3	ASSLAGASSGGSSTDTQY
TRBV20-1	TRBJ2-5	SASPRGGWKTQY
TRBV6-5	TRBJ1-2	ASSYTDPNYGYT
TRBV14	TRBJ1-1	ASSHRDQGMNTEAF
TRBV5-1	TRBJ1-2	ASSLGSDYGYT
TRBV12-3/TRBV12-4	TRBJ2-3	ASSSHRGGTDTQY
TRBV7-9	TRBJ2-7	ASSPRTGTGGYEQY
TRBV29-1	TRBJ1-1	SVDSPLGAEAF
TRBV4-2	TRBJ2-1	ASSQGLQRGADSYNEQF
TRBV7-3	TRBJ2-7	ASSAGTNPYEQY
TRBV20-1	TRBJ1-5	SGTGSNQPQH
TRBV7-2	TRBJ2-7	ASSLASRTYEQY
TRBV21-1	TRBJ2-3	ASSKESRTSGASGTDTQY
TRBV6-5	TRBJ2-3	ASSLIQGRGADTQY
TRBV29-1	TRBJ1-2	SVSGGEYGYT
TRBV5-1	TRBJ2-1	ASSTGTSPYNEQF
TRBV29-1	TRBJ2-3	SVEGGGRGSDTQY
TRBV6-1	TRBJ1-1	ASSGAAGVSNTEAF
TRBV12-3/TRBV12-4	TRBJ1-2	ASSRLTGWGDGYT
TRBV20-1	TRBJ1-1	SASSVMDTEAF
TRBV18	TRBJ1-2	ASSPTAGNYYGYT
TRBV6-6	TRBJ1-4	ASSRGTGNEKLF
TRBV11-1	TRBJ2-7	ASSQRKKQGTSDEQY
TRBV5-1	TRBJ2-3	ASSLAGLAGATRTDTQY
TRBV7-2	TRBJ2-3	ASRAGASGGRVGDTQY
TRBV12-3/TRBV12-4	TRBJ1-2	ASSLGGTGEANYGYT
TRBV7-2	TRBJ1-1	ASRPAGDQAF